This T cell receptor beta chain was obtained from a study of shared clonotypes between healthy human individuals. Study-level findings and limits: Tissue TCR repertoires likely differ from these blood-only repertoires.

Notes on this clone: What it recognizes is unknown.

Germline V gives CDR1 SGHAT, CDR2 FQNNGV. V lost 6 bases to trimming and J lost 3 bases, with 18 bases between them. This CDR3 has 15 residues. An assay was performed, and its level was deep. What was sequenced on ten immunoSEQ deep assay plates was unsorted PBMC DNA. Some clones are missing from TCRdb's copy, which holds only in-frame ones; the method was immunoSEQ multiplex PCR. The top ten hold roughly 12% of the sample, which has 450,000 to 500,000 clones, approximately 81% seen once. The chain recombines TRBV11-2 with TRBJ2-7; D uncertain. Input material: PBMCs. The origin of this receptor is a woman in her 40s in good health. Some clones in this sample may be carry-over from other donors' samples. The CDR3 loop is CASRKPGSRDYEQYF. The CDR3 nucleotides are TGTGCCAGCAGAAAACCGGGTTCAAGGGACTACGAGCAGTACTTC.